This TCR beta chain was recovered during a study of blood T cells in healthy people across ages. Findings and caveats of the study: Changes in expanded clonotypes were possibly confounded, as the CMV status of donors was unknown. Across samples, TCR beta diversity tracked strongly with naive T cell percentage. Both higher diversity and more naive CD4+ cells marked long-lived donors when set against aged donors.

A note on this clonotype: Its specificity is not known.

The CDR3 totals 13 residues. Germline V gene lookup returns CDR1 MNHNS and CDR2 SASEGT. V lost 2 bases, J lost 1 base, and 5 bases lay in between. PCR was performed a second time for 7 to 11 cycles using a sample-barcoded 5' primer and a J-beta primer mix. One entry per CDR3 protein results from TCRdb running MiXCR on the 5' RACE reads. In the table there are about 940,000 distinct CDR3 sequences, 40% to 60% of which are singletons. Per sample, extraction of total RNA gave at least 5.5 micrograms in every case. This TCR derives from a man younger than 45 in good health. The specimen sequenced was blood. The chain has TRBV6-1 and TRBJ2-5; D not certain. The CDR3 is CASSERPQETQYF. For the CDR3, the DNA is TGTGCCAGCAGTGAACGGCCCCAAGAGACCCAGTACTTC.